Included here is one TCR beta chain sequence, with context. The table lists this clonotype with a count of one. Its antigen target is currently unknown. The record has no base qualities; no much larger clone is one base away. One read is thin evidence. The data were taken from a study of patients and donors after allogeneic stem cell transplantation (dated by TCRdb to between 2020 and 2021). As encoded in the germline V gene, CDR1 is KGHSH while CDR2 is LQKENI. The junction carries 11 bases between V and J, which are trimmed by 4 bases and 10 bases respectively. The CDR3 goes from the cysteine to the phenylalanine over 13 residues. Left in the record is the CDR3 DNA by itself, 39 bases read in frame from the first base. Library preparation was by RT-PCR. The run used a NextSeq 550. TCRdb reworked the public reads: Q25 trimming with fastp, MiXCR clone assembly, productive beta chains retained. Identical CDR3 proteins give one entry, which carries the most common genes and DNA. In all, the sample holds over 350,000 distinct CDR3 sequences, and around 15% of those were seen once. Clones ranked in the top ten supply 7.2% of the sample.

Sequences were obtained from blood, either unsorted or a sorted T cell fraction (not recorded which). The V and J genes are TRBV18 and TRBJ1-6; the D gene assignment is ambiguous. The sequence derives from a human donor who was either an allogeneic HSCT recipient or a stem cell or donor lymphocyte infusion donor (not recorded which). It is not recorded whose cells these are; they may come from a transplant donor. CDR3 protein: CASSQEGGSPLHF. The sequenced DNA: TGTGCCAGCTCACAAGAGGGCGGATCACCCCTCCACTTT.